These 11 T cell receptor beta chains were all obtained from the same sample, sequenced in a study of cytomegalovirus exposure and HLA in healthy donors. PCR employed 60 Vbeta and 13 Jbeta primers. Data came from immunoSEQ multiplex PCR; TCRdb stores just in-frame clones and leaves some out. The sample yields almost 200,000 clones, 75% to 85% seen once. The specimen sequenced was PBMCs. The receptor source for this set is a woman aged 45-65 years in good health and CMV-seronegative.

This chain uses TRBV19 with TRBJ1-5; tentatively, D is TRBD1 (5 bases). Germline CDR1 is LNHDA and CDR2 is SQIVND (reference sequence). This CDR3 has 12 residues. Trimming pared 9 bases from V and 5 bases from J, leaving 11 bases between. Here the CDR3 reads CASRQGDQPQHF. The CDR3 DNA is TGTGCCAGCCGGCAGGGTGATCAGCCCCAGCATTTT.

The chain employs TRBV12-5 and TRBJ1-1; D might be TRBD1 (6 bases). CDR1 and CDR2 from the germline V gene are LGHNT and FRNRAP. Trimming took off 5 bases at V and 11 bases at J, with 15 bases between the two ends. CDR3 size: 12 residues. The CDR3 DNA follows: TGTGCTAGTGGTCATTTCAACAGGGTGGCTTTCTTT. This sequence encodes CASGHFNRVAFF.

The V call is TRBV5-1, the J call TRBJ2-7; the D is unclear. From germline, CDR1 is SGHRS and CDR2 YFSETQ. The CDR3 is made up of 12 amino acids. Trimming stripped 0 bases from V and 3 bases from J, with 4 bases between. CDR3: CASSLDIYEQYF. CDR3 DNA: TGCGCCAGCAGCTTGGATATCTACGAGCAGTACTTC.

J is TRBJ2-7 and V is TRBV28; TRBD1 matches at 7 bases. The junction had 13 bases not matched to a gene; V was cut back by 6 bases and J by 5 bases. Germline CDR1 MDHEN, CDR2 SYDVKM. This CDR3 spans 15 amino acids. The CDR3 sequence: CASRLGFPGQNEQYF. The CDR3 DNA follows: TGTGCCAGCAGACTAGGCTTTCCGGGACAGAACGAGCAGTACTTC.

DNA of the CDR3: TGTGCCAGCAGTTCGGGACAGCCTAATCAGCCCCAGCATTTT. It codes for CASSSGQPNQPQHF. V gene TRBV27 combines with J gene TRBJ1-5; TRBD1 matches 7 bases. Trimming at V came to 4 bases and at J to 4 bases, leaving 4 bases not matched to a gene. This CDR3 is built from 14 residues. Germline V gene data show CDR1 as MNHEY and CDR2 as SMNVEV (reference sequence).

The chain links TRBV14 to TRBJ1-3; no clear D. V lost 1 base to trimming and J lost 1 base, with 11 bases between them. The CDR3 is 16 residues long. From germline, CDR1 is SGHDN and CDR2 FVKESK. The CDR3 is CASSQGQVLSGNTIYF. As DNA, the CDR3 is TGTGCCAGCAGCCAAGGGCAGGTTTTATCTGGAAACACCATATATTTT.

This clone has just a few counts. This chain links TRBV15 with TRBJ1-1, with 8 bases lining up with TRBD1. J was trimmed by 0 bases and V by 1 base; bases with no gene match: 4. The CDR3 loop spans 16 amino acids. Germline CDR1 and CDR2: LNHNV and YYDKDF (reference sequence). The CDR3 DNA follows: TGTGCCACCAGCAGAGGGGGGACAGGAATGAACACTGAAGCTTTCTTT. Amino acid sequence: CATSRGGTGMNTEAFF.

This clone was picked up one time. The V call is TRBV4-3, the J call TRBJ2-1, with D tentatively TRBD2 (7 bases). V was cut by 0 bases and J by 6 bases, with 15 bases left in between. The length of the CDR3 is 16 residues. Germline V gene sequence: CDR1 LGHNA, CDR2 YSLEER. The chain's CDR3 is CASSQDRAGASNEQFF. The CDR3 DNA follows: TGCGCCAGCAGCCAAGATCGGGCGGGGGCCTCCAATGAGCAGTTCTTC.

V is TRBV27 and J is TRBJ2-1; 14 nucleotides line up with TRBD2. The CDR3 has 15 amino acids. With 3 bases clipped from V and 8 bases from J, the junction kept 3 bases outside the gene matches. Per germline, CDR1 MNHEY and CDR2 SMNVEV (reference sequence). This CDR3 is CASSFGTSGSDEQFF. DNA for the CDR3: TGTGCCAGCAGTTTTGGGACTAGCGGGAGCGATGAGCAGTTCTTC.

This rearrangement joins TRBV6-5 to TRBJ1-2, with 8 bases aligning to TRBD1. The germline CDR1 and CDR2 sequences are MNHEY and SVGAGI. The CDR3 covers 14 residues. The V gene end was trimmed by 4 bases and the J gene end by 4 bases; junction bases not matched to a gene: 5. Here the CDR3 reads CASSLGQVLYGYTF. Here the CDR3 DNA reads TGTGCCAGCAGTTTGGGACAGGTACTCTATGGCTACACCTTC.

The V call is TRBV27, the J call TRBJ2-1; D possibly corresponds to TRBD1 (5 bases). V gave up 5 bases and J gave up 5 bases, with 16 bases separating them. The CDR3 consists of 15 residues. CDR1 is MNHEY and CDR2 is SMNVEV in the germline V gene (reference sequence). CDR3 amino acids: CASSLSRQNHNEQFF. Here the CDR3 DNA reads TGTGCCAGCAGTCTGTCACGACAGAACCACAATGAGCAGTTCTTC.